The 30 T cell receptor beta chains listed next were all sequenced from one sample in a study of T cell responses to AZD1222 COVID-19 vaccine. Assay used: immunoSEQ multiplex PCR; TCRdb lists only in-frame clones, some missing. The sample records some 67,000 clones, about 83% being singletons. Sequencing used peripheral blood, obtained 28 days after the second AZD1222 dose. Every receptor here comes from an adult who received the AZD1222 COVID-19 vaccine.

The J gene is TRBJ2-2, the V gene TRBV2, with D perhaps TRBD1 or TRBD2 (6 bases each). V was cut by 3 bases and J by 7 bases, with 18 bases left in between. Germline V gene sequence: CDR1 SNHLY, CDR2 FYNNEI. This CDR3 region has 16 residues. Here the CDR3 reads CASSDELGGADGELFF. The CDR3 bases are TGTGCCAGCAGTGACGAGTTGGGGGGCGCAGACGGGGAGCTGTTTTTT.

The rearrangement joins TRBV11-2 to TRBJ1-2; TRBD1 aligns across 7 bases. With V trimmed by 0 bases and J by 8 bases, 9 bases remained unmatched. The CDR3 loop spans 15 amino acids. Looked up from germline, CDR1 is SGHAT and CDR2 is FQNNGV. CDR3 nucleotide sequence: TGTGCCAGCAGCTTAGATGGGGCAGGGGGACGAGGCTACACCTTC. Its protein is CASSLDGAGGRGYTF.

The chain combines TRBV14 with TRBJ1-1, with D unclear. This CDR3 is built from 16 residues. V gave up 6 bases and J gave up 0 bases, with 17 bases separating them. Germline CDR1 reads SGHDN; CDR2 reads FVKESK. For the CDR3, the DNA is TGTGCCAGCAGGCTCACACGGTCAGCAATGAACACTGAAGCTTTCTTT. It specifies CASRLTRSAMNTEAFF. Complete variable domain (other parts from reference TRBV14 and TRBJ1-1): EAGVTQFPSHSVIEKGQTVTLRCDPISGHDNLYWYRRVMGKEIKFLLHFVKESKQDESGMPNNRFLAERTGGTYSTLKVQPAELEDSGVYFCASRLTRSAMNTEAFFGQGTRLTVV.

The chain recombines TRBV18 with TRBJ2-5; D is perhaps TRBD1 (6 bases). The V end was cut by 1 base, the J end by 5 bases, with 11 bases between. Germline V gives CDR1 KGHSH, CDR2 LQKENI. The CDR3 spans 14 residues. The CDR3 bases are TGTGCCAGCTCACCACTCACAGGGTGGGAGACCCAGTACTTC. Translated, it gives CASSPLTGWETQYF.

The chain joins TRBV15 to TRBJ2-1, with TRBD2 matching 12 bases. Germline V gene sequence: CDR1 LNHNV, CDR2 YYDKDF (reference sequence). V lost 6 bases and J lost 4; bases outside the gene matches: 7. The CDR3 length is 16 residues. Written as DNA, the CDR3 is TGTGCCACCAGTACACGGACTAGCGGGGAGTACAATGAGCAGTTCTTC. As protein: CATSTRTSGEYNEQFF. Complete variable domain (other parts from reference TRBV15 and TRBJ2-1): DAMVIQNPRYQVTQFGKPVTLSCSQTLNHNVMYWYQQKSSQAPKLLFHYYDKDFNNEADTPDNFQSRRPNTSFCFLDIRSPGLGDTAMYLCATSTRTSGEYNEQFFGPGTRLTVL.

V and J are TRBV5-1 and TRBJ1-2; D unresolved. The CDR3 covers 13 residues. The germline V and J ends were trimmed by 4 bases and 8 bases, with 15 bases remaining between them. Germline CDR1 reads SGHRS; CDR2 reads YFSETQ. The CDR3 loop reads CASSLDGSGGYTF. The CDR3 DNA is TGCGCCAGCAGCCTGGACGGTTCGGGGGGCTACACCTTC.

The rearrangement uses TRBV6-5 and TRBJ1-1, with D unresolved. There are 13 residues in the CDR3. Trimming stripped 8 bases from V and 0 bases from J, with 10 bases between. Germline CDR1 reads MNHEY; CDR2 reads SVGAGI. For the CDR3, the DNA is TGTGCCAGCCTCCTAGGGATGAACACTGAAGCTTTCTTT. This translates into CASLLGMNTEAFF.

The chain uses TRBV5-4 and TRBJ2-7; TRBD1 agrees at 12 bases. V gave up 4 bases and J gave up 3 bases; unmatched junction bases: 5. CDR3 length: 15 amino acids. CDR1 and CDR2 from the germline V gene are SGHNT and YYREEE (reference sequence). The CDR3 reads CASSRGTGGGYEQYF. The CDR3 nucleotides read TGTGCCAGCAGCAGAGGGACAGGGGGCGGCTACGAGCAGTACTTC.

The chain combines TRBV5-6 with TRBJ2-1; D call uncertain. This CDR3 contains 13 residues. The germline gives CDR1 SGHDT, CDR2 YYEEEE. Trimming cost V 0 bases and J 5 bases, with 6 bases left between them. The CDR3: CASSLARNNEQFF. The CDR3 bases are TGTGCCAGCAGCTTGGCCAGGAACAATGAGCAGTTCTTC.

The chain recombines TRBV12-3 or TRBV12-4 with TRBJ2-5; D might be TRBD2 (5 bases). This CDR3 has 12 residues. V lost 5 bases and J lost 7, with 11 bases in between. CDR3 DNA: TGTGCCAGCAGTCCGAGCCGGGGGACCCAGTACTTC. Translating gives CASSPSRGTQYF.

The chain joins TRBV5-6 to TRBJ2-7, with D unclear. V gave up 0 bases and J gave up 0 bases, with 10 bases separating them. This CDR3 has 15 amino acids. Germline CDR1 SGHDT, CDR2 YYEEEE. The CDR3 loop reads CASSLVVGISYEQYF. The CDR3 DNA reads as TGTGCCAGCAGCTTGGTGGTCGGCATCTCCTACGAGCAGTACTTC.

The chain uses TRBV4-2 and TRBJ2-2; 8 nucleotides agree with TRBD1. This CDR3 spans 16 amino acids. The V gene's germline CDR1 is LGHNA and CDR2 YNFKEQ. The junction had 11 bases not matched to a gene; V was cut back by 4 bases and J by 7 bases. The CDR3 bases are TGTGCCAGCAGCCTCGGACAGGGTATTCATGGCGGGGAGCTGTTTTTT. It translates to CASSLGQGIHGGELFF.

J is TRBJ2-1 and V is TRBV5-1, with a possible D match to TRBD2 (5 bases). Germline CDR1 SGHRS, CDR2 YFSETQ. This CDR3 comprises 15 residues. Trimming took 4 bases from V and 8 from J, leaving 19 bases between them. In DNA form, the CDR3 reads TGCGCCAGCAGCCCCCTGTCGGGAAGGGTCGATGAGCAGTTCTTC. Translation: CASSPLSGRVDEQFF.

The CDR3 nucleotides read TGTGCCAGCAGCATACCCGGGACAGGGGGCGAGACCACCGGGGAGCTGTTTTTT. Translation: CASSIPGTGGETTGELFF. The J gene is TRBJ2-2, the V gene TRBV28; TRBD1 matches 12 bases. Germline V CDR1 and CDR2: MDHEN, SYDVKM. This CDR3 has 18 residues. V was clipped by 6 bases and J by 4 bases; unmatched bases: 12.

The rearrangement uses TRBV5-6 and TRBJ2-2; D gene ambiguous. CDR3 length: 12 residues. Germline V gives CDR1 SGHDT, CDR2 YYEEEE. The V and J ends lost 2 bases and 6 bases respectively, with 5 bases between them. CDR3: CASSFFSGELFF. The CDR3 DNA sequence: TGTGCCAGCAGCTTTTTTTCCGGGGAGCTGTTTTTT. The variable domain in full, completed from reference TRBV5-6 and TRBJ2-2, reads DAGVTQSPTHLIKTRGQQVTLRCSPKSGHDTVSWYQQALGQGPQFIFQYYEEEERQRGNFPDRFSGHQFPNYSSELNVNALLLGDSALYLCASSFFSGELFFGEGSRLTVL.

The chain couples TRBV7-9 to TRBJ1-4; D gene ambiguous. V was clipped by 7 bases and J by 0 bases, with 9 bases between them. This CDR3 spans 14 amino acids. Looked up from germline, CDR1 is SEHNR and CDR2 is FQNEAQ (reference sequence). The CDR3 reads CASTRGATNEKLFF. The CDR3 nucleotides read TGTGCCAGCACCCGAGGAGCAACTAATGAAAAACTGTTTTTT.

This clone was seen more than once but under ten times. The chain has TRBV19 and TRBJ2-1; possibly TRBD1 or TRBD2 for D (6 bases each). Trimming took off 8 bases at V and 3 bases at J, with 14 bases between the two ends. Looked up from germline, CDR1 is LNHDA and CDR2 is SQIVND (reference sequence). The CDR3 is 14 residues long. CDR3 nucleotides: TGTGCCAGTCGAGGAGGGGGTGTCTACAATGAGCAGTTCTTC. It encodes CASRGGGVYNEQFF. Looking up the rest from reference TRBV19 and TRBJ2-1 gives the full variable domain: DGGITQSPKYLFRKEGQNVTLSCEQNLNHDAMYWYRQDPGQGLRLIYYSQIVNDFQKGDIAEGYSVSREKKESFPLTVTSAQKNPTAFYLCASRGGGVYNEQFFGPGTRLTVL.

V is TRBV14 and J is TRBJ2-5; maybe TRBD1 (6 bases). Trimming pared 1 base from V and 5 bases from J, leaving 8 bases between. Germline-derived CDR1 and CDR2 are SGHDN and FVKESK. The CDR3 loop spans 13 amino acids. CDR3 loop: CASSQGQGETQYF. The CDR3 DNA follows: TGTGCCAGCAGCCAAGGGCAGGGGGAGACCCAGTACTTC.

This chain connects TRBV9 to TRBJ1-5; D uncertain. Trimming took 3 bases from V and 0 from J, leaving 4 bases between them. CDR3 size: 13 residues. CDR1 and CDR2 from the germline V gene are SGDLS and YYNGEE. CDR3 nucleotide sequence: TGTGCCAGCAGCGCCGATAGCAATCAGCCCCAGCATTTT. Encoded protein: CASSADSNQPQHF.

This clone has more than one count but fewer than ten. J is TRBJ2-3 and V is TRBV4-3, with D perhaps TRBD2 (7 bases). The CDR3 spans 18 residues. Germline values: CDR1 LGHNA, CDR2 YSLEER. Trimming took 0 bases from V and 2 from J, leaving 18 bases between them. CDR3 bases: TGCGCCAGCAGCCAAGATCGGGGGGCCCACCAGTTCACAGATACGCAGTATTTT. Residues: CASSQDRGAHQFTDTQYF.

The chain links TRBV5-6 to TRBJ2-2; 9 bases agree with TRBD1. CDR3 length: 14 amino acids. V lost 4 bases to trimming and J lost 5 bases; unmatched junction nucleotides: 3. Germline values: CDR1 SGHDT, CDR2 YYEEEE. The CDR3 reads CASSAGTGTGELFF. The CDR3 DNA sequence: TGTGCCAGCAGCGCCGGGACAGGGACCGGGGAGCTGTTTTTT.

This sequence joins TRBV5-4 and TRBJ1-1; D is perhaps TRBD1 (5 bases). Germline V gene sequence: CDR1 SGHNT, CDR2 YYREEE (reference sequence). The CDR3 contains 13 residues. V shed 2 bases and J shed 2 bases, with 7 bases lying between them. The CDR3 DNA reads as TGTGCCAGCAGCTTCGGACACAACACTGAAGCTTTCTTT. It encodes CASSFGHNTEAFF.

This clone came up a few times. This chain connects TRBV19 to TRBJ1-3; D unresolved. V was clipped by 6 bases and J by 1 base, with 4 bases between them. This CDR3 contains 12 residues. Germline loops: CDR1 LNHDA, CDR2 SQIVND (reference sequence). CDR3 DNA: TGTGCCAGTAGGCAGTCTGGAAACACCATATATTTT. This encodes CASRQSGNTIYF.

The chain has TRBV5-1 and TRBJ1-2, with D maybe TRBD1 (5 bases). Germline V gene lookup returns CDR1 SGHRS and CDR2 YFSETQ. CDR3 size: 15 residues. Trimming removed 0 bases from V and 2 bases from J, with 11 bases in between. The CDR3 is CASSLEGQENYGYTF. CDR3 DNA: TGCGCCAGCAGCTTGGAGGGGCAAGAGAACTATGGCTACACCTTC.

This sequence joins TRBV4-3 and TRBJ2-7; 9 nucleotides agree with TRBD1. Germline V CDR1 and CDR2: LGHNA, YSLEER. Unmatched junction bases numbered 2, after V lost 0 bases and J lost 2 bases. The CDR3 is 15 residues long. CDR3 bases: TGCGCCAGCAGCCAAGATGACAGGGGGACCTACGAGCAGTACTTC. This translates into CASSQDDRGTYEQYF.

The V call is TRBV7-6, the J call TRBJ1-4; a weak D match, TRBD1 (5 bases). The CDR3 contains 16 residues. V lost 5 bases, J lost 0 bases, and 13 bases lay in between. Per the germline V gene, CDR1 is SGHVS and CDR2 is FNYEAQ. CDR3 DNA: TGTGCCAGCAGCCCTCTCGGACAAGCAACTAATGAAAAACTGTTTTTT. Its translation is CASSPLGQATNEKLFF. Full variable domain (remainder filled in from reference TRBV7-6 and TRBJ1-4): GAGVSQSPRYKVTKRGQDVALRCDPISGHVSLYWYRQALGQGPEFLTYFNYEAQQDKSGLPNDRFSAERPEGSISTLTIQRTEQRDSAMYRCASSPLGQATNEKLFFGSGTQLSVL.

As DNA, the CDR3 is TGTGCCAGCAGCGCCGGACACCAGTACACTGAAGCTTTCTTT. Encoded protein: CASSAGHQYTEAFF. The V gene is TRBV9, the J gene TRBJ1-1; perhaps TRBD1 as D (5 bases). Germline-derived CDR1 and CDR2 are SGDLS and YYNGEE. This CDR3 contains 14 residues. With 3 bases removed from V and 3 bases from J, the gap between germline ends came to 12 bases.

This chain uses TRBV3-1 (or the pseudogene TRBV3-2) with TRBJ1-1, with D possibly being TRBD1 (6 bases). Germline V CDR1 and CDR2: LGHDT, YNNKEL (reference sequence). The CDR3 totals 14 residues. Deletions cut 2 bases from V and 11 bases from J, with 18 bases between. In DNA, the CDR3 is TGTGCCAGCAGCCAATCGGGGGCAGGAAGTCGGGCTTTCTTT. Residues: CASSQSGAGSRAFF.

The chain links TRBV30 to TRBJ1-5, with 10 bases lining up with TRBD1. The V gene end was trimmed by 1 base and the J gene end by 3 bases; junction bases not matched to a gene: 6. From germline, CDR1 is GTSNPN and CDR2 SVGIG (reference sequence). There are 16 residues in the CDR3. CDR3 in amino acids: CAWSAGTGVNNQPQHF. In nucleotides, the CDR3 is TGTGCCTGGAGTGCGGGGACAGGGGTAAACAATCAGCCCCAGCATTTT.

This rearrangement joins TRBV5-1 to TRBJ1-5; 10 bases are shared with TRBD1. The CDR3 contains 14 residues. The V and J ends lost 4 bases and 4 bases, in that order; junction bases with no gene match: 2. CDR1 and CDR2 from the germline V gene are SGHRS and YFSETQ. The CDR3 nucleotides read TGCGCCAGCAGCCCGGGACAGGGGAATCAGCCCCAGCATTTT. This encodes CASSPGQGNQPQHF.